This T cell receptor beta chain was obtained from a study of cytomegalovirus exposure and HLA in healthy donors. Study context: Findings of an earlier analysis included 117 million unique TCR beta sequences from 170 million or so T cells. Study results and limitations: Association with HLA alleles at 0.05 false discovery rate was found for 16,951 TCR beta sequences in a later analysis. Confirmation in vitro established that a few CMV-associated chains were specific for CMV antigens.

Primers: 60 Vbeta forward and 13 Jbeta reverse. Clones were read by immunoSEQ multiplex PCR, and TCRdb kept only the in-frame ones, dropping some. There are some 160,000 clones in the sample; roughly 85% occur only once, and 2.5% lies in the top ten. This clone has just one count. Its antigen remains unknown. Donors in the study were healthy people who gave bone marrow. This CDR3 region has 20 residues. CDR1 and CDR2 from the germline V gene are LGHNA and YNFKEQ. With 7 bases clipped from V and 0 bases from J, the junction kept 22 bases outside the gene matches. The source is a man aged 30-40 years in good health and CMV-seropositive. The specimen was PBMCs. J is TRBJ1-1 and V is TRBV4-2; 8 nucleotides align to TRBD1. This CDR3 is CASTVTGTGGLRTLNTEAFF. CDR3 DNA: TGTGCCAGCACCGTAACCGGGACAGGAGGTCTCCGCACCCTGAACACTGAAGCTTTCTTT.